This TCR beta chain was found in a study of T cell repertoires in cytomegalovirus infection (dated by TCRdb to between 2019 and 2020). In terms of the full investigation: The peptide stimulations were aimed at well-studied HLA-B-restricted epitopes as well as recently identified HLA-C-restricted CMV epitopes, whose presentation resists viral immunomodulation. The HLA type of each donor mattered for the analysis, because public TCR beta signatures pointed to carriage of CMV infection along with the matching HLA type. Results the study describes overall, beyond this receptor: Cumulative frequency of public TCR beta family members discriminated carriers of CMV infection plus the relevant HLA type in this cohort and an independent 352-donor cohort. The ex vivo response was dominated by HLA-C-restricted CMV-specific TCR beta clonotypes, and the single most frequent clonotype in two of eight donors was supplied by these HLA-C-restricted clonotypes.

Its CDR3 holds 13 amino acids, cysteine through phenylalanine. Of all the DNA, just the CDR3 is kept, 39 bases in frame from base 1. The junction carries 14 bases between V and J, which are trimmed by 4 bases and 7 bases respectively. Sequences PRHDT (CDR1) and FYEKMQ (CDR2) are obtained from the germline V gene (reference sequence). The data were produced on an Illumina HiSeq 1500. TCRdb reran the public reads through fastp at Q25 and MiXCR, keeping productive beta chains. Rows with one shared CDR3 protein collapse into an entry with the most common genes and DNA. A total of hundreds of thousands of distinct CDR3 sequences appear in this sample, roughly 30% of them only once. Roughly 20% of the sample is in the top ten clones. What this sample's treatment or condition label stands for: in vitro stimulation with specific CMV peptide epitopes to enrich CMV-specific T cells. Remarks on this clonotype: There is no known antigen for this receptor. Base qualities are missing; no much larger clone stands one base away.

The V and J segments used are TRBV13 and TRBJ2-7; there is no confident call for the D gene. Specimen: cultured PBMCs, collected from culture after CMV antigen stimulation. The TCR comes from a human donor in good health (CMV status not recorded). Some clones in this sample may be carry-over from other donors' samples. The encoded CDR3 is CASSSSGVGEQYF. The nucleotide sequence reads TGTGCCAGCAGCTCATCTGGGGTGGGGGAGCAGTACTTC.